This is a list of T cell receptor beta chains from one sample in a study of blood T cell repertoires in COVID-19. The assay was immunoSEQ multiplex PCR, and TCRdb's table has in-frame clones only and misses some. The table has 300,000 to 450,000 clones, 88% seen once; the top ten hold approximately 1.2%. Sequencing was carried out using PBMCs or T cells enriched from blood (not recorded which). The receptors come from a woman aged 18-35 years who had recovered from COVID-19. The CDR3 runs from the conserved cysteine through the conserved F or W.

j_call: TRBJ1-6; v_call: TRBV5-1; cdr3_aa: CASRKAGNSPLHF
j_call: TRBJ1-1; v_call: TRBV11-2; cdr3_aa: CASSLGLGTEAFF
j_call: TRBJ1-5; v_call: TRBV19; cdr3_aa: CASTPRLDYQPQHF
j_call: TRBJ1-3; v_call: TRBV4-3; cdr3_aa: CASSQDRQFGNTIYF
j_call: TRBJ2-7; v_call: TRBV7-2; cdr3_aa: CASSLAVDSSYEQYF
j_call: TRBJ2-2; v_call: TRBV14; cdr3_aa: CASSQDNPVYTGELFF
j_call: TRBJ2-5; v_call: TRBV4-1; cdr3_aa: CASSGSRTGYQETQYF
j_call: TRBJ1-2; v_call: TRBV29-1; cdr3_aa: CSVKPQGDYGYTF
j_call: TRBJ1-4; v_call: TRBV30; cdr3_aa: CAWGQSKNEKLFF
j_call: TRBJ2-1; v_call: TRBV28; cdr3_aa: CASSPPTEPSYNEQFF
j_call: TRBJ1-5; v_call: TRBV4-2; cdr3_aa: CASSQDQGSNQPQHF
j_call: TRBJ2-4; v_call: TRBV5-4; cdr3_aa: CASSPVEAKNIQYF
j_call: TRBJ2-2; v_call: TRBV6-5; cdr3_aa: CASSYSQGAGELFF
j_call: TRBJ1-5; v_call: TRBV6-4; cdr3_aa: CASTERTGSYSNQPQHF